This T cell receptor (beta chain) was profiled in a study of cytomegalovirus exposure and HLA in healthy donors. General study results and limits: Among TCR beta chains, those listed as cytomegalovirus-associated numbered approximately 150.

Remarks on this clone: Antigen specificity is unknown.

This table comes from immunoSEQ multiplex PCR, and its TCRdb copy is limited to in-frame clones, with some not included. The data contain 150,000 to 200,000 clones, around 84% of them seen just once; the ten biggest clones take up around 6.7%. V gave up 5 bases and J gave up 2 bases; unmatched junction bases: 8. The CDR3 consists of 18 residues. CDR1 SGHAT and CDR2 FQNNGV come from the germline V gene. Sequenced: PBMCs. V gene TRBV11-2 combines with J gene TRBJ2-5; 16 bases fit TRBD2. This receptor was identified in a man younger than 30 in good health and CMV-seropositive. The CDR3 DNA sequence: TGTGCCAGCAGCACGGGACTAGCGGGGGGGGGTTGGCAAGAGACCCAGTACTTC. It is translated as CASSTGLAGGGWQETQYF.